One and the same sample provided the 27 T cell receptor beta chains below, sequenced in a study of glioma-infiltrating T cells after dendritic cell vaccination. TCRdb keeps only in-frame clones here, not all; method: immunoSEQ multiplex PCR. The sample has fewer than 85,000 clones; around 86% are singletons. Sequenced material: blood, taken before dendritic cell vaccination. The source is a human donor with glioblastoma.

This rearrangement joins TRBV2 to TRBJ1-2, with no clear D. Per germline, CDR1 SNHLY and CDR2 FYNNEI. This CDR3 region has 15 residues. Trimming shortened V by 4 bases and J by 2 bases, and 14 bases separated the two germline ends. The CDR3 loop is CASSAIRGSNYGYTF. CDR3 DNA: TGTGCCAGCAGTGCAATCCGCGGCTCCAACTATGGCTACACCTTC. Supplemented by reference TRBV2 and TRBJ1-2, the full variable domain reads EPEVTQTPSHQVTQMGQEVILRCVPISNHLYFYWYRQILGQKVEFLVSFYNNEISEKSEIFDDQFSVERPDGSNFTLKIRSTKLEDSAMYFCASSAIRGSNYGYTFGSGTRLTVV.

The J gene is TRBJ1-6, the V gene TRBV5-6, with 10 positions matching TRBD1. The germline gives CDR1 SGHDT, CDR2 YYEEEE. The CDR3 covers 15 residues. The V gene end was trimmed by 4 bases and the J gene end by 9 bases; junction bases not matched to a gene: 7. CDR3 nucleotides: TGTGCCAGCAGCCCAGGGACAGGGGAGACTTCACCCCTCCACTTT. This encodes CASSPGTGETSPLHF. Complete variable domain (other parts from reference TRBV5-6 and TRBJ1-6): DAGVTQSPTHLIKTRGQQVTLRCSPKSGHDTVSWYQQALGQGPQFIFQYYEEEERQRGNFPDRFSGHQFPNYSSELNVNALLLGDSALYLCASSPGTGETSPLHFGNGTRLTVT.

V and J are TRBV20-1 and TRBJ2-3, with a tentative D call TRBD1 (6 bases). Trimming stripped 2 bases from V and 6 bases from J, with 6 bases between. Per germline, CDR1 DFQATT and CDR2 SNEGSKA (reference sequence). The CDR3 has 11 amino acids. The CDR3 sequence: CSARQGDTQYF. The CDR3 bases are TGCAGTGCTAGACAGGGGGATACGCAGTATTTT.

The rearrangement uses TRBV7-2 and TRBJ1-3; D is unclear. The CDR3 is made up of 14 amino acids. V lost 4 bases and J lost 0, with 7 bases in between. Germline assignment: CDR1 SGHTA and CDR2 FQGNSA. The CDR3 region has the DNA TGTGCCAGCAGCTCGCCCAGCTCTGGAAACACCATATATTTT. It translates to CASSSPSSGNTIYF.

The V and J genes are TRBV14 and TRBJ2-1; D is ambiguous. Germline V gene lookup returns CDR1 SGHDN and CDR2 FVKESK. The CDR3 has 14 residues. The V end lost 1 base, the J end lost 14 bases, and 18 bases lay between the germline ends. The CDR3 spells CASSQVDGGAKKFF. The CDR3 coding sequence is TGTGCCAGCAGCCAAGTTGATGGCGGTGCGAAGAAGTTCTTC.

The rearrangement joins TRBV9 to TRBJ1-2, with 7 bases fitting TRBD1. This CDR3 spans 15 amino acids. CDR1 and CDR2 (germline): SGDLS, YYNGEE. After removal of 2 bases from V and 3 bases from J, the junction contained 7 bases not matched to a gene. DNA for the CDR3: TGTGCCAGCAGCGTTGACAGGGATGCATACTATGGCTACACCTTC. Protein product: CASSVDRDAYYGYTF.

The V and J genes are TRBV7-3 and TRBJ2-1; possible D gene TRBD2, 6 bases. Germline-derived CDR1 and CDR2 are SGHTA and FQGTGA. There are 16 residues in the CDR3. V was shortened by 3 bases and J by 6 bases, with 18 bases between the two germline ends. CDR3 sequence: CASSFQPRTSLNEQFF. The CDR3 DNA reads as TGTGCCAGCAGCTTCCAACCCCGAACTAGCCTCAATGAGCAGTTCTTC. The full variable domain, its missing parts supplied by reference TRBV7-3 and TRBJ2-1, is GAGVSQTPSNKVTEKGKYVELRCDPISGHTALYWYRQSLGQGPEFLIYFQGTGAADDSGLPNDRFFAVRPEGSVSTLKIQRTERGDSAVYLCASSFQPRTSLNEQFFGPGTRLTVL.

V gene TRBV11-2 combines with J gene TRBJ2-1; possibly TRBD1 for D (5 bases). The germline V gene has CDR1 SGHAT and CDR2 FQNNGV. This CDR3 is built from 16 residues. The V end lost 1 base, the J end lost 0 bases, and 10 bases lay between the germline ends. The CDR3 here is CASSLVGASSYNEQFF. The DNA of the CDR3 is TGTGCCAGCAGCTTAGTTGGGGCCAGCTCCTACAATGAGCAGTTCTTC. Drawing the rest from reference TRBV11-2 and TRBJ2-1, the complete variable domain is EAGVAQSPRYKIIEKRQSVAFWCNPISGHATLYWYQQILGQGPKLLIQFQNNGVVDDSQLPKDRFSAERLKGVDSTLKIQPAKLEDSAVYLCASSLVGASSYNEQFFGPGTRLTVL.

This clone appeared a few times. This chain connects TRBV25-1 to TRBJ1-1; a weak D match, TRBD1 (5 bases). This CDR3 region has 15 residues. Germline V gives CDR1 MGHDK, CDR2 SYGVNS. Trimming took off 3 bases at V and 5 bases at J, with 16 bases between the two ends. In nucleotides, the CDR3 is TGTGCCAGCAGTGACCGCGCGCGGGGGGAGACTGAAGCTTTCTTT. As protein: CASSDRARGETEAFF.

For this clone: The junction shows a germline mismatch at one end, possibly a read error. The chain couples TRBV5-4 to TRBJ1-2; possibly TRBD1 for D (6 bases). Germline CDR1 SGHNT, CDR2 YYREEE (reference sequence). The length of the CDR3 is 15 residues. CDR3 DNA: TGTGCCAGCAGACCTCAGCCGGACCGGACGGGGGGCTACGCCTTC. It is translated as CASRPQPDRTGGYAF. Complete variable domain (other parts from reference TRBV5-4 and TRBJ1-2): ETGVTQSPTHLIKTRGQQVTLRCSSQSGHNTVSWYQQALGQGPQFIFQYYREEENGRGNFPPRFSGLQFPNYSSELNVNALELDDSALYLCASRPQPDRTGGYAFGSGTRLTVV.

The gene calls are TRBV19 and TRBJ2-7; TRBD1 is a possible D gene (7 bases). Trimming took off 6 bases at V and 1 base at J, with 13 bases between the two ends. This CDR3 is 14 amino acids long. Germline CDR1 and CDR2: LNHDA and SQIVND (reference sequence). Here the CDR3 DNA reads TGTGCCAGTAGCATGACAGGGACTTCCTACGAGCAGTACTTC. It translates to CASSMTGTSYEQYF.

The chain carries TRBV7-6 and TRBJ2-5; 8 bases align to TRBD2. The CDR3 length is 14 residues. In germline, CDR1 is SGHVS, CDR2 FNYEAQ. The J segment lost 4 bases and the V segment lost 5 bases, leaving 6 bases of the junction unmatched. The CDR3 reads CASSPPGGVETQYF. The CDR3 bases are TGTGCCAGCAGCCCCCCCGGGGGGGTAGAGACCCAGTACTTC. Full variable domain (missing parts from reference TRBV7-6 and TRBJ2-5): GAGVSQSPRYKVTKRGQDVALRCDPISGHVSLYWYRQALGQGPEFLTYFNYEAQQDKSGLPNDRFSAERPEGSISTLTIQRTEQRDSAMYRCASSPPGGVETQYFGPGTRLLVL.

This chain connects TRBV7-6 to TRBJ1-3, with D hard to call. V was pared by 0 bases and J by 2 bases, with 8 bases between. The CDR3 has 15 residues. Germline-derived CDR1 and CDR2 are SGHVS and FNYEAQ. The CDR3 bases are TGTGCCAGCAGCTTAGCAACGGGAGCTGGAAACACCATATATTTT. Amino acids: CASSLATGAGNTIYF.

This clone has a handful of counts. This chain connects TRBV2 to TRBJ1-4, with D possibly matching TRBD1 (5 bases). Germline assignment: CDR1 SNHLY and CDR2 FYNNEI. CDR3 length: 13 amino acids. Trimming stripped 1 base from V and 12 bases from J, with 12 bases between. CDR3 nucleotide sequence: TGTGCCAGCAGTGAAGGGACATCCTGGGAACTGTTTTTT. Its translation is CASSEGTSWELFF.

The chain employs TRBV7-2 and TRBJ1-5; D call uncertain. The V and J ends lost 8 bases and 5 bases respectively, with 16 bases between them. The CDR3 contains 14 residues. Germline CDR1 reads SGHTA; CDR2 reads FQGNSA. CDR3 residues: CASSPVIADQPQHF. The DNA for the CDR3 is TGTGCCAGCTCTCCGGTTATTGCGGATCAGCCCCAGCATTTT.

The chain links TRBV5-8 to TRBJ2-7; TRBD1 agrees at 7 bases. Per germline, CDR1 SGHTS and CDR2 YDEGEE. The CDR3 sequence is 15 residues long. Trimming at V came to 0 bases and at J to 5 bases, leaving 8 bases not matched to a gene. The CDR3 spells CASSLGLTTGNEQYF. The CDR3 coding sequence is TGTGCCAGCAGCTTGGGGCTCACGACAGGGAACGAGCAGTACTTC.

The chain has TRBV7-9 and TRBJ1-2, with no clear D. With 3 bases removed from V and 2 bases from J, the gap between germline ends came to 10 bases. The CDR3 sequence is 14 residues long. Germline V lookup: CDR1 SEHNR, CDR2 FQNEAQ (reference sequence). The CDR3, as DNA: TGTGCCAGCAGCTTTACGACGGAGAACTATGGCTACACCTTC. Residues: CASSFTTENYGYTF.

The chain has TRBV5-6 and TRBJ2-2; 7 nucleotides align to TRBD1. This CDR3 has 16 amino acids. Germline V gene data show CDR1 as SGHDT and CDR2 as YYEEEE. Trimming removed 4 bases from V and 3 bases from J; junction bases left unmatched: 9. This CDR3 reads CASSPVGDRDTGELFF. Written as DNA, the CDR3 is TGTGCCAGCAGCCCGGTGGGGGACAGAGACACCGGGGAGCTGTTTTTT.

The rearrangement links TRBV6-5 to TRBJ1-2, with 7 bases matching TRBD1. This CDR3 has 15 residues. Trimming at V came to 2 bases and at J to 3 bases, leaving 6 bases not matched to a gene. In germline, CDR1 is MNHEY, CDR2 SVGAGI. The CDR3 sequence is CASSYGQGGYYGYTF. The CDR3 nucleotides are TGTGCCAGCAGTTACGGGCAGGGGGGATACTATGGCTACACCTTC.

The chain employs TRBV5-1 and TRBJ2-5, with D maybe TRBD2 (6 bases). This CDR3 is 16 amino acids long. The germline CDR1 and CDR2 sequences are SGHRS and YFSETQ. Trimming removed 6 bases at V and 11 bases at J, with 29 bases between. The CDR3 protein is CASTSDERRESGEQYF. The CDR3 DNA reads as TGCGCCAGCACCTCCGACGAGCGAAGGGAGTCGGGAGAGCAGTACTTC.

The CDR3 region is CASSLGSVSNQPQHF. The CDR3 bases are TGTGCCAGCAGCTTGGGGAGCGTAAGCAATCAGCCCCAGCATTTT. J is TRBJ1-5 and V is TRBV5-6; no clear D gene. This CDR3 is 15 amino acids long. V was shortened by 0 bases and J by 1 base, with 8 bases between the two germline ends. Germline CDR1 reads SGHDT; CDR2 reads YYEEEE.

The chain is built from TRBV6-6 and TRBJ1-6; tentatively, D is TRBD1 (5 bases). Germline loops: CDR1 MNHNY, CDR2 SVGAGI (reference sequence). The CDR3 runs to 13 residues. V was shortened by 7 bases and J by 5 bases, with 9 bases between the two germline ends. Here the CDR3 DNA reads TGTGCCAGCACCAGGGAAAATAATTCACCCCTCCACTTT. Amino acid sequence: CASTRENNSPLHF.

The chain joins TRBV7-2 to TRBJ2-7, with D hard to call. With 1 base removed from V and 2 bases from J, the gap between germline ends came to 9 bases. The CDR3 covers 14 residues. The germline V gene encodes CDR1 SGHTA and CDR2 FQGNSA. In nucleotides, the CDR3 is TGTGCCAGCAGCTTAGACCACTTCACCTACGAGCAGTACTTC. Its protein is CASSLDHFTYEQYF.

The chain couples TRBV7-2 to TRBJ2-7, with TRBD1 matching over 9 bases. This CDR3 region has 17 residues. Germline CDR1 and CDR2: SGHTA and FQGNSA. Germline trimming cut 2 bases from V and 0 bases from J; bases unmatched to any gene: 8. The CDR3: CASSLFAGTGSSYEQYF. The CDR3 DNA sequence: TGTGCCAGCAGCTTATTCGCCGGGACAGGGAGCTCCTACGAGCAGTACTTC.

The chain couples TRBV9 to TRBJ2-1; D might be TRBD2 (5 bases). The V gene's germline CDR1 is SGDLS and CDR2 YYNGEE. V was trimmed by 3 bases and J by 4 bases, leaving 8 bases between them. The CDR3 consists of 13 residues. The DNA of the CDR3 is TGTGCCAGCAGCGCGGACTGGTACAATGAGCAGTTCTTC. Its translation: CASSADWYNEQFF.

The V call is TRBV4-3, the J call TRBJ2-7, with TRBD1 identical over 8 bases. The V gene end was trimmed by 0 bases and the J gene end by 6 bases; junction bases not matched to a gene: 7. Germline lookup yields CDR1 LGHNA and CDR2 YSLEER. The CDR3 consists of 15 residues. The CDR3 reads CASSQDQQGVTEQYF. The CDR3 nucleotides are TGCGCCAGCAGCCAAGATCAACAGGGGGTCACCGAGCAGTACTTC.

The chain combines TRBV19 with TRBJ1-2; 10 nucleotides align to TRBD1. Germline trimming cut 7 bases from V and 5 bases from J; bases unmatched to any gene: 7. From germline, CDR1 is LNHDA and CDR2 SQIVND (reference sequence). The CDR3 spans 14 residues. This CDR3 is CASTRTGGRYGYTF. The CDR3 DNA follows: TGTGCCAGTACCCGGACAGGGGGACGATATGGCTACACCTTC.